This T cell receptor beta chain was sequenced for a study of blood T cell repertoires in COVID-19. Study-wide background: There were acute and convalescent COVID-19 samples, and they came from the United States, Italy and Spain. Sample material is recorded as cDNA or gDNA derived from T cells, B-cell-depleted T cells, or PBMCs.

Original methodology: Amplification with reference gene primers provided the estimates of nucleated cell counts. Libraries were prepared by immunoSEQ multiplex PCR; TCRdb keeps only in-frame clonotypes and omits some of them. Clone size and the V and J calls come from that table; the DNA yielded D and trimming. The sample has over 100,000 clones, roughly 83% seen once. Sequenced material: peripheral blood. The receptor comes from a woman aged 70 to 79 with acute or convalescent COVID-19.

CDR3 amino acids: CASALGRNSPLHF. As DNA, the CDR3 is TGTGCCAGTGCCCTGGGGCGGAATTCACCCCTCCACTTT. The chain combines TRBV5-4 with TRBJ1-6; possible D gene TRBD1, 5 bases. CDR3 length: 13 residues. The germline CDR1 and CDR2 sequences are SGHNT and YYREEE (reference sequence). V lost 8 bases and J 7 bases, leaving 13 bases between the germline ends.